Each of the 22 T cell receptor beta chains below was sequenced from the same sample in a study of shared clonotypes between healthy human individuals. The data were produced by immunoSEQ multiplex PCR, yet TCRdb's version contains in-frame clones alone and is incomplete. This sample has 550,000 to 850,000 clones; around 74% occur once, and the top ten carry over 1.5%. Sequenced material: memory CD4+ T cells sorted from blood. The subset denotes: CD45RA-negative fraction. Source of these receptors: a woman in her twenties or thirties in good health.

The chain links TRBV28 to TRBJ2-2; TRBD2 agrees at 9 bases. V shed 7 bases and J 5 bases; nucleotides not matched to a gene: 5. Germline V gene data show CDR1 as MDHEN and CDR2 as SYDVKM. The CDR3 consists of 14 residues. This CDR3 is CASMAGGRTGELFF. CDR3 nucleotides: TGTGCCAGCATGGCGGGAGGGAGGACCGGGGAGCTGTTTTTT.

The V call is TRBV28, the J call TRBJ2-1; perhaps D is TRBD1 or TRBD2 (5 bases each). With 0 bases removed from V and 11 bases from J, the gap between germline ends came to 17 bases. The CDR3 spans 15 residues. Germline-derived CDR1 and CDR2 are MDHEN and SYDVKM. The CDR3: CASSLWDRDGWKQFF. The DNA for the CDR3 is TGTGCCAGCAGTTTATGGGATCGGGACGGGTGGAAGCAGTTCTTC.

V is TRBV7-9 and J is TRBJ2-3, with TRBD1 matching 12 bases. CDR1 is SEHNR, CDR2 FQNEAQ, per germline (reference sequence). CDR3 length equals 17 residues. V lost 3 bases, J lost 6 bases, and 10 bases stayed unmatched. The CDR3: CASSFLGTGGGRDTQYF. In DNA, the CDR3 is TGTGCCAGCAGCTTTCTCGGGACAGGGGGCGGTCGTGATACGCAGTATTTT.

Details on this clone: Within the sample, other DNA sequences also encode this same CDR3. The V gene is TRBV4-1, the J gene TRBJ1-2; 8 nucleotides line up with TRBD1. The CDR3 is 15 amino acids. V was clipped by 1 base and J by 2 bases; unmatched bases: 3. Germline-derived CDR1 and CDR2 are MGHRA and YSYEKL. CDR3 coding DNA: TGCGCCAGCAGCCAAGTCGGACAGGGAAACTATGGCTACACCTTC. It encodes CASSQVGQGNYGYTF.

This sequence joins TRBV29-1 and TRBJ2-7, with 13 bases lining up with TRBD2. Germline V gives CDR1 SQVTM, CDR2 ANQGSEA. J was trimmed by 7 bases and V by 7 bases; bases with no gene match: 13. The CDR3 runs 15 residues. CDR3 loop: CSASTSGRALWEQYF. CDR3 coding DNA: TGCAGCGCTTCCACTAGCGGGAGGGCCTTATGGGAGCAGTACTTC.

V usage is TRBV6-1 and J usage is TRBJ2-5; 9 bases line up with TRBD1. Germline V CDR1 and CDR2: MNHNS, SASEGT. The CDR3 is 15 residues long. J gave up 5 bases and V 6 bases, and 10 bases lay outside the gene matches. CDR3 sequence: CASRIPGQGSETQYF. As DNA, the CDR3 is TGTGCCAGCAGGATACCGGGACAGGGATCGGAGACCCAGTACTTC.

The chain has TRBV6-5 and TRBJ2-1, with D unresolved. Germline V gene data show CDR1 as MNHEY and CDR2 as SVGAGI. Trimming shortened V by 0 bases and J by 10 bases, and 16 bases separated the two germline ends. This CDR3 comprises 15 residues. Here the CDR3 reads CASSYSMLGATEQFF. The CDR3 DNA reads as TGTGCCAGCAGTTACTCGATGCTAGGCGCCACCGAGCAGTTCTTC.

The rearrangement uses TRBV28 and TRBJ2-5; no reliable D call. The CDR3 is 13 amino acids. V was pared by 6 bases and J by 2 bases, with 10 bases between. Germline V gene lookup returns CDR1 MDHEN and CDR2 SYDVKM. As DNA, the CDR3 is TGTGCCAGCAGCAGCAGTCAACAAGAGACCCAGTACTTC. Amino acids: CASSSSQQETQYF.

The chain is built from TRBV5-1 and TRBJ2-7; D is possibly TRBD1 (5 bases). The germline V and J ends were trimmed by 4 bases and 0 bases, with 14 bases remaining between them. The CDR3 is made up of 15 amino acids. From germline, CDR1 is SGHRS and CDR2 YFSETQ. The CDR3 spells CASSIGHLDSYEQYF. The CDR3, as DNA: TGCGCCAGCAGCATAGGACACCTTGACTCCTACGAGCAGTACTTC.

Worth noting for this clone: This sample also contains other DNA sequences that code for the same CDR3. The chain recombines TRBV5-1 with TRBJ2-1; D is possibly TRBD2 (6 bases). This CDR3 spans 14 amino acids. Germline V gene data show CDR1 as SGHRS and CDR2 as YFSETQ. The ends were cut back, 0 bases at V and 7 bases at J, with 11 bases in the middle. CDR3 loop: CASSLVLAGNEQFF. In DNA, the CDR3 is TGCGCCAGCAGCTTGGTACTAGCAGGGAATGAGCAGTTCTTC.

The CDR3 here is CASSDGGLDIQYF. In nucleotides, the CDR3 is TGCGCCAGCAGTGACGGGGGGTTGGACATTCAGTACTTC. The chain couples TRBV10-1 to TRBJ2-4; 7 nucleotides line up with TRBD2. From germline, CDR1 is WNHNN and CDR2 SYGVQD (reference sequence). The CDR3 has 13 amino acids. Trimming at V came to 3 bases and at J to 8 bases, leaving 4 bases not matched to a gene.

The chain combines TRBV7-2 with TRBJ1-2; no reliable D call. The CDR3 covers 10 residues. Per germline, CDR1 SGHTA and CDR2 FQGNSA. V gave up 6 bases and J gave up 7 bases, with 6 bases separating them. CDR3: CASRSGGYTF. CDR3 sequence (DNA): TGTGCCAGCAGGTCTGGTGGCTACACCTTC. Using reference TRBV7-2 and TRBJ1-2 for the parts outside the CDR3, the full variable domain is GAGVSQSPSNKVTEKGKDVELRCDPISGHTALYWYRQSLGQGLEFLIYFQGNSAPDKSGLPSDRFSAERTGGSVSTLTIQRTQQEDSAVYLCASRSGGYTFGSGTRLTVV.

V gene TRBV27 combines with J gene TRBJ2-7, with 7 positions matching TRBD1. The V gene end was trimmed by 6 bases and the J gene end by 4 bases; junction bases not matched to a gene: 9. Germline lookup yields CDR1 MNHEY and CDR2 SMNVEV (reference sequence). The CDR3 totals 14 residues. The CDR3 DNA follows: TGTGCCAGCAGCCGCCGACAGGGTAGTTACGAGCAGTACTTC. It encodes CASSRRQGSYEQYF.

A remark on this clone: This may stem from a read error, because a much larger clone lies one nucleotide away. This rearrangement joins TRBV25-1 to TRBJ2-2; D gene unclear. The V and J ends lost 3 bases and 1 base respectively, with 3 bases between them. This CDR3 has 13 residues. The germline V gene encodes CDR1 MGHDK and CDR2 SYGVNS. The CDR3 here is CASSDRNTGELFF. The CDR3, as DNA: TGTGCCAGCAGTGACAGGAACACCGGGGAGCTGTTTTTT.

The V call is TRBV7-2, the J call TRBJ2-3, with TRBD2 as a possible D gene (5 bases). Germline CDR1 and CDR2: SGHTA and FQGNSA. V was cut by 3 bases and J by 0 bases, with 10 bases left in between. CDR3 size: 15 residues. This chain's CDR3 is CASSFGGYSTDTQYF. CDR3 in DNA: TGTGCCAGCAGCTTCGGAGGTTATAGCACAGATACGCAGTATTTT.

The genes are TRBV25-1 and TRBJ2-3; 7 nucleotides align to TRBD1. J lost 2 bases, V lost 4 bases, and 6 bases had no gene match. Per germline, CDR1 MGHDK and CDR2 SYGVNS. The CDR3 spans 15 residues. The CDR3 coding sequence is TGTGCCAGCAGTGCTTACAGGGGAATCACAGATACGCAGTATTTT. The encoded protein is CASSAYRGITDTQYF.

This chain connects TRBV2 to TRBJ1-1; 9 bases align to TRBD1. The junction had 10 bases not matched to a gene; V was cut back by 3 bases and J by 5 bases. Germline lookup yields CDR1 SNHLY and CDR2 FYNNEI. The CDR3 consists of 16 residues. DNA of the CDR3: TGTGCCAGCAGTGATATCGGGACAGGGAGATGGACTGAAGCTTTCTTT. Residues: CASSDIGTGRWTEAFF.

J is TRBJ2-2 and V is TRBV2; D is ambiguous. Germline lookup yields CDR1 SNHLY and CDR2 FYNNEI. V was clipped by 6 bases and J by 5 bases, with 13 bases between them. The CDR3 spans 14 residues. The CDR3: CASRGRGGTGELFF. DNA of the CDR3: TGTGCCAGCAGAGGCCGTGGCGGAACCGGGGAGCTGTTTTTT.

This chain joins TRBV13 and TRBJ1-1; no clear D gene. CDR1 and CDR2 from the germline V gene are PRHDT and FYEKMQ (reference sequence). The ends were cut back, 1 base at V and 6 bases at J, with 6 bases in the middle. This CDR3 is built from 12 residues. The CDR3 nucleotides read TGTGCCAGCAGCTTAGTTGGAGCTGAAGCTTTCTTT. It encodes CASSLVGAEAFF.

The chain uses TRBV6-1 and TRBJ2-3, with D uncertain. Germline V CDR1 and CDR2: MNHNS, SASEGT. Trimming stripped 0 bases from V and 11 bases from J, with 12 bases between. CDR3 length equals 13 residues. DNA of the CDR3: TGTGCCAGCAGTGAAGCTGCTAGATACCGGCAGTATTTT. This codes for CASSEAARYRQYF.

The V gene is TRBV28, the J gene TRBJ2-7, with a possible D match to TRBD2 (6 bases). From germline, CDR1 is MDHEN and CDR2 SYDVKM. The CDR3 runs 13 residues. The V end lost 7 bases, the J end lost 6 bases, and 16 bases lay between the germline ends. The CDR3 spells CASNTGEKLEQYF. The CDR3 DNA follows: TGTGCCAGCAATACGGGAGAAAAACTCGAGCAGTACTTC. Together with reference TRBV28 and TRBJ2-7, the CDR3 gives the full variable domain: DVKVTQSSRYLVKRTGEKVFLECVQDMDHENMFWYRQDPGLGLRLIYFSYDVKMKEKGDIPEGYSVSREKKERFSLILESASTNQTSMYLCASNTGEKLEQYFGPGTRLTVT.

This rearrangement joins TRBV28 to TRBJ2-3; D possibly matches TRBD1 or TRBD2 (5 bases each). V lost 6 bases, J lost 2 bases, and 15 bases lay in between. The CDR3 has 15 amino acids. The germline gives CDR1 MDHEN, CDR2 SYDVKM. The CDR3 nucleotides read TGTGCCAGCAGGACCCCGGGACCTCACACAGATACGCAGTATTTT. Translated: CASRTPGPHTDTQYF. The full variable domain, rest sourced from reference TRBV28 and TRBJ2-3, is DVKVTQSSRYLVKRTGEKVFLECVQDMDHENMFWYRQDPGLGLRLIYFSYDVKMKEKGDIPEGYSVSREKKERFSLILESASTNQTSMYLCASRTPGPHTDTQYFGPGTRLTVL.